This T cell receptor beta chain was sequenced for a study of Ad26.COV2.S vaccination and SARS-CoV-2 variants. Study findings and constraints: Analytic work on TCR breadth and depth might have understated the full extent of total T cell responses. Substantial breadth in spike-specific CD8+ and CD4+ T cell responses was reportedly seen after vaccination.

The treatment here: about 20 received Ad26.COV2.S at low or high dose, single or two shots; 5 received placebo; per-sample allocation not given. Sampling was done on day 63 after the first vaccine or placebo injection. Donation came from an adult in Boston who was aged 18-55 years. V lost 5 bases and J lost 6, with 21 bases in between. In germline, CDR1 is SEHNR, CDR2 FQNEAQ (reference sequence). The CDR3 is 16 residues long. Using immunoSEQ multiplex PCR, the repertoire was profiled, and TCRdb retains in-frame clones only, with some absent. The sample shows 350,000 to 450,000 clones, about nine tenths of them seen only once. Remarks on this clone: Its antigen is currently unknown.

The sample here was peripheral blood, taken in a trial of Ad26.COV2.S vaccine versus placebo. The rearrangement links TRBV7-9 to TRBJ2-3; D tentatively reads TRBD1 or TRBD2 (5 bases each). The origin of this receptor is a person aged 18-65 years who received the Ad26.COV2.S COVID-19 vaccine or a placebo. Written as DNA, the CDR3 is TGTGCCAGCAGCCCCTGGGGCTCGGGGTGGCTGGATACGCAGTATTTT. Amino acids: CASSPWGSGWLDTQYF.